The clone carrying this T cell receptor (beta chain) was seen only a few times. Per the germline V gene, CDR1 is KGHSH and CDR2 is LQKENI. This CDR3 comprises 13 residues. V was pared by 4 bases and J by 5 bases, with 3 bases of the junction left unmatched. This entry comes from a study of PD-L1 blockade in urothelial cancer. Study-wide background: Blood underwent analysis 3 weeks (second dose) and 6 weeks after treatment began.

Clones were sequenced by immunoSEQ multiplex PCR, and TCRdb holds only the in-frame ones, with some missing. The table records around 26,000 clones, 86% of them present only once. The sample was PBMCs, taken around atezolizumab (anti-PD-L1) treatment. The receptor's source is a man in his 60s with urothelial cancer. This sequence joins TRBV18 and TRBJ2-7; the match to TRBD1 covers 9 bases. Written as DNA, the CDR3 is TGTGCCAGCTCACGGACAGGGGACCACGAGCAGTACTTC. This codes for CASSRTGDHEQYF.